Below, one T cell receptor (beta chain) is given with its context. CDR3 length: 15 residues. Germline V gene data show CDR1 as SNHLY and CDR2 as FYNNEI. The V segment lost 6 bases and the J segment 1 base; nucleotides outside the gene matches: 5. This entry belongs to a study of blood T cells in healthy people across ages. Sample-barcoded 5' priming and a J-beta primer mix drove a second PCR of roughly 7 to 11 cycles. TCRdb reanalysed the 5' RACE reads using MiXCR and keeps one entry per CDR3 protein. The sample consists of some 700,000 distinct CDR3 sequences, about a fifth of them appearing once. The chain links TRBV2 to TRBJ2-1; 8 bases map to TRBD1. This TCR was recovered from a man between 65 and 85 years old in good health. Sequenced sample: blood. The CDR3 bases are TGTGCCAGCAGACCCGACAGGGGATCCTACAATGAGCAGTTCTTC. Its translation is CASRPDRGSYNEQFF.